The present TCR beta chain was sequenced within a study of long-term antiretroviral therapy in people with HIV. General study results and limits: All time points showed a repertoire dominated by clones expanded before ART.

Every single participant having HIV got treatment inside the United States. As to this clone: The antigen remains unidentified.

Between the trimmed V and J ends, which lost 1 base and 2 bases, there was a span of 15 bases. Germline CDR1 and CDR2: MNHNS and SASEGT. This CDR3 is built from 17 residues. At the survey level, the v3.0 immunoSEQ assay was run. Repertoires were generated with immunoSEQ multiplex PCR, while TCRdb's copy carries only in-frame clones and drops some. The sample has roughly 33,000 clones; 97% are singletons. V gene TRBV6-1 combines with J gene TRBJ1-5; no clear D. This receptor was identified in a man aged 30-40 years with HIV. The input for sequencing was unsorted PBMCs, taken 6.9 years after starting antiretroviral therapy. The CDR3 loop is CASSEGVGRVGNQPQHF. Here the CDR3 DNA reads TGTGCCAGCAGTGAAGGCGTGGGAAGGGTCGGCAATCAGCCCCAGCATTTT.